Here is one TCR beta chain with its context. Its specificity is unknown. From germline, CDR1 is SGHDN and CDR2 FVKESK. CDR3 size: 14 residues. Losses at the gene ends were 6 bases for V and 7 bases for J; bases not matched to a gene: 4. The data were taken from a study of T cells after posttransplantation cyclophosphamide. General observations from the study: Skin or GI-infiltrating T cells shared few TRB sequences with blood.

The data were produced by immunoSEQ multiplex PCR, yet TCRdb's version contains in-frame clones alone and is incomplete. The top ten hold 0.85% to 0.9% of the sample, which has about 5,500 clones, roughly 98% seen once. The sample taken for sequencing was memory CD4+ T cells sorted from PBMCs. The receptor was derived from a man in his forties in good health, CMV-negative, and a related stem cell transplant donor. The gene calls are TRBV14 and TRBJ2-1; 12 bases line up with TRBD2. The chain's CDR3 is CASRTSGRYNEQFF. The CDR3 nucleotides are TGTGCCAGCAGAACTAGCGGGAGGTATAATGAGCAGTTCTTC.